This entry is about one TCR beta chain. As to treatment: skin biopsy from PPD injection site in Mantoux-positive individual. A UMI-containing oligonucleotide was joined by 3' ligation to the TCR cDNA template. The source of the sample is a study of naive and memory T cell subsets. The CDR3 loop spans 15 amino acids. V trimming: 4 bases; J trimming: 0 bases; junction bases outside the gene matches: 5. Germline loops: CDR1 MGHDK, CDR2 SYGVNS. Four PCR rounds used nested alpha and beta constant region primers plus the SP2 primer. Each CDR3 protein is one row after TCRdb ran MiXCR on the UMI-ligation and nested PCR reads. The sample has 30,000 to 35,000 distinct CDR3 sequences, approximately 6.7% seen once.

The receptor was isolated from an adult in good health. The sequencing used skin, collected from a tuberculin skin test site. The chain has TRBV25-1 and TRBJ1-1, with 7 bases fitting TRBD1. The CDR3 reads CASSGRTGMNTEAFF. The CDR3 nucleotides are TGTGCCAGCAGTGGCAGGACAGGTATGAACACTGAAGCTTTCTTT.